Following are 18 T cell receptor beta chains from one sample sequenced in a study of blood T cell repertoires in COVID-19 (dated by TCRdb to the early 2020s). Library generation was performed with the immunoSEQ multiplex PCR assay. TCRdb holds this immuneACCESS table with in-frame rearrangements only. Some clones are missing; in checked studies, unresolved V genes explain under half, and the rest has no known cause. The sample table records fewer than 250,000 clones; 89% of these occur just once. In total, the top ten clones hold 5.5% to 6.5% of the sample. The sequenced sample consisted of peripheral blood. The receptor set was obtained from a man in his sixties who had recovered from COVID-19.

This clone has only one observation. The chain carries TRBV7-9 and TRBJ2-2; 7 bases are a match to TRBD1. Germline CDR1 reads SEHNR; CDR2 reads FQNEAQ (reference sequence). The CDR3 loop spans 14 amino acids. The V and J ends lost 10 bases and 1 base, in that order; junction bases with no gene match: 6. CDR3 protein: CAITGTVNTGELFF. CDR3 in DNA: TGTGCCATCACCGGGACAGTGAACACCGGGGAGCTGTTTTTT.

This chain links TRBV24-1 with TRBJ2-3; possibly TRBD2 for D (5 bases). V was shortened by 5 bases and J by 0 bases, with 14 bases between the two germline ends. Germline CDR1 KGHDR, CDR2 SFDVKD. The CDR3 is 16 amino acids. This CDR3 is CATSAPGTFSTDTQYF. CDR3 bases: TGTGCCACCAGTGCCCCGGGAACTTTCAGCACAGATACGCAGTATTTT.

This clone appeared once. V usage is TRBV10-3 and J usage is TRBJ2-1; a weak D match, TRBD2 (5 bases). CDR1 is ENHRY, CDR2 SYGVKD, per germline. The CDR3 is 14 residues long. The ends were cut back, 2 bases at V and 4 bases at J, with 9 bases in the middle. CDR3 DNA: TGTGCCATCAGTGAGGGAGACTATTACAATGAGCAGTTCTTC. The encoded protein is CAISEGDYYNEQFF.

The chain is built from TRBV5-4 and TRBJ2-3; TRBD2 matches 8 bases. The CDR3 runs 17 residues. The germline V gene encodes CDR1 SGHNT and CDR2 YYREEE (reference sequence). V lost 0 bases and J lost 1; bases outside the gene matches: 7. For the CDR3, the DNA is TGTGCCAGCAGCTTGGCCAGTTCGGGGGGGGGCACAGATACGCAGTATTTT. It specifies CASSLASSGGGTDTQYF.

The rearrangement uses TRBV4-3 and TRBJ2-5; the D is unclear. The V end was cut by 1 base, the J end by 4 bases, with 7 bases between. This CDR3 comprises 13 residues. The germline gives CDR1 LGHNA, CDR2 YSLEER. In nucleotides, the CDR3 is TGCGCCAGCAGCCAAGCTAGTAGAGAGACCCAGTACTTC. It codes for CASSQASRETQYF.

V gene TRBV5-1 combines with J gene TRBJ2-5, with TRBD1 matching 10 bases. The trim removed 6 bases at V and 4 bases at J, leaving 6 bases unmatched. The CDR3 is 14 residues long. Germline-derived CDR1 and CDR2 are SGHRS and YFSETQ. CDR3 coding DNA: TGCGCCAGCAATGACAGGGGGCAATTAGAGACCCAGTACTTC. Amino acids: CASNDRGQLETQYF.

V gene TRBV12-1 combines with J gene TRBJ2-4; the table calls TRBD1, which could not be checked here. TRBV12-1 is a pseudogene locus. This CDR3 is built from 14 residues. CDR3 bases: TGTGCCAGCAGCCCCCGGGCAGGGAAAAACATTCAGTACTTC. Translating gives CASSPRAGKNIQYF.

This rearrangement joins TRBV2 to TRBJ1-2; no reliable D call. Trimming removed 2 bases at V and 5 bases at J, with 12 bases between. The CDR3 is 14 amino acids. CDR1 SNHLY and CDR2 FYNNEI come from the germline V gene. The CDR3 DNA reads TGTGCCAGCAGTGAATTGCCTTCTCGGTATGGCTACACCTTC. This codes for CASSELPSRYGYTF. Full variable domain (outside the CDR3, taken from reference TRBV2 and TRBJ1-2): EPEVTQTPSHQVTQMGQEVILRCVPISNHLYFYWYRQILGQKVEFLVSFYNNEISEKSEIFDDQFSVERPDGSNFTLKIRSTKLEDSAMYFCASSELPSRYGYTFGSGTRLTVV.

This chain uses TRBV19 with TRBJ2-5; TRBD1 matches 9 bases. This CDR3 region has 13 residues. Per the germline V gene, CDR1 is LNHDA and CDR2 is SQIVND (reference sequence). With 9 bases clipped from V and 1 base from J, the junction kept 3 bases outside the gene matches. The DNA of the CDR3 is TGTGCCAGCCGACAGGGGGGCCAAGAGACCCAGTACTTC. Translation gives CASRQGGQETQYF.

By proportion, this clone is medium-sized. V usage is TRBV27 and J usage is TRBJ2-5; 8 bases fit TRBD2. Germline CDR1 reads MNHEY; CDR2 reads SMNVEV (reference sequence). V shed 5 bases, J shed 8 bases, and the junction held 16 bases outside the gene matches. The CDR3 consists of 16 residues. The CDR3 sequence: CASSHLRAGEKETQYF. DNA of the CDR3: TGTGCCAGCAGTCACCTGCGAGCGGGGGAGAAGGAAACCCAGTACTTC.

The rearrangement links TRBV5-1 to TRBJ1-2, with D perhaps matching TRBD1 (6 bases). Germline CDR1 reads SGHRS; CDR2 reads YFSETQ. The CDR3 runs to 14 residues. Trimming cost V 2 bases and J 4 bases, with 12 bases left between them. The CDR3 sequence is CASSFRDTGYGYTF. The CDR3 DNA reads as TGCGCCAGCAGCTTTCGGGACACGGGCTATGGCTACACCTTC.

The CDR3 region is CAWSSQVYEQYF. The CDR3 DNA is TGTGCCTGGAGTAGTCAGGTGTACGAGCAGTACTTC. The genes are TRBV30 and TRBJ2-7; no definite D call. V dropped 2 bases and J dropped 4 bases, with 9 bases sitting between them. This CDR3 has 12 amino acids. CDR1 is GTSNPN and CDR2 is SVGIG in the germline V gene (reference sequence).

The CDR3: CASSLGQGSEKLFF. The CDR3 DNA follows: TGTGCCAGCAGCTTGGGGCAGGGGTCTGAAAAACTGTTTTTT. This chain joins TRBV11-2 and TRBJ1-4, with D tentatively TRBD1 (6 bases). V gave up 3 bases and J gave up 7 bases, with 12 bases separating them. The CDR3 is 14 residues long. The germline V gene encodes CDR1 SGHAT and CDR2 FQNNGV.

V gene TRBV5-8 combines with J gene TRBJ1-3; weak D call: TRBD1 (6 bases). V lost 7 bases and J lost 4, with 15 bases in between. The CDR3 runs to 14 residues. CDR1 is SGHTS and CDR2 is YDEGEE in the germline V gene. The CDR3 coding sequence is TGTGCCAGCTCCTTCAGGGGCGCCGGAAACACCATATATTTT. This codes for CASSFRGAGNTIYF.

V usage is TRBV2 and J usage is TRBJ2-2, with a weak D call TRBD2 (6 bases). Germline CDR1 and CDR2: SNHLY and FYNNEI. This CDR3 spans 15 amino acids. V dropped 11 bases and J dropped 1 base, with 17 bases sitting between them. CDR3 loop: CASRAGSGNTGELFF. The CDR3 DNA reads TGTGCCTCACGTGCTGGTAGCGGGAACACCGGGGAGCTGTTTTTT.

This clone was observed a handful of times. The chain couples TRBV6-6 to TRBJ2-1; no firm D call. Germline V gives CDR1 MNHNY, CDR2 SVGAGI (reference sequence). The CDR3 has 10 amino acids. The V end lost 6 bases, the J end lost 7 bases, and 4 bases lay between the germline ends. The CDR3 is CASSQNEQFF. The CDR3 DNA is TGTGCCAGCAGCCAGAATGAGCAGTTCTTC.

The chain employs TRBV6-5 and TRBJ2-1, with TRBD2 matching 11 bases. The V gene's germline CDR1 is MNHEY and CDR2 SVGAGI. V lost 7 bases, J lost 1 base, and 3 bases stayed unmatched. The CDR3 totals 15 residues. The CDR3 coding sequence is TGTGCCAGCACCTCTAGCGGGAGGTCCTACAATGAGCAGTTCTTC. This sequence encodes CASTSSGRSYNEQFF.

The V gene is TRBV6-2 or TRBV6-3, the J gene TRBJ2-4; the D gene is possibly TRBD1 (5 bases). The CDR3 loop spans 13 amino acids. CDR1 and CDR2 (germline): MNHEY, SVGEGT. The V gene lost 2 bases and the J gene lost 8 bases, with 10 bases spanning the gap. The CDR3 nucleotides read TGTGCCAGCAGTTACAGGACAAAAGACATTCAGTACTTC. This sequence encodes CASSYRTKDIQYF.